This TCR beta chain was documented in a study of Graves' ophthalmopathy and Graves' hyperthyroidism. This clonotype appeared many times. What it binds is not known. The germline V gene has CDR1 DFQATT and CDR2 SNEGSKA (reference sequence). The CDR3 contains 14 residues. V gave up 6 bases and J gave up 5 bases; unmatched junction bases: 7. Absence of ophthalmopathy within 18 months of follow-up defined stable hyperthyroidism. People with hyperthyroidism were aged 18 to 65 and newly diagnosed, under 2 months' duration. Serum thyroxine and TRAb, along with clinical symptoms, thyroid ultrasound and orbital computed tomography, were what diagnosis relied on. Study-wide findings and caveats: Also, most clonotypes expanded in the thyroid above 0.001 frequency appeared in blood.

Amplification of TCR beta CDR3 regions used RNA transcripts. Second-round multiplex PCR came after a first-round RT-PCR that employed HTBI primers. TCRdb reprocessed the multiplex PCR reads with MiXCR, giving one entry per CDR3 protein. The sample carries roughly 610,000 distinct CDR3 sequences, 22% recorded once. The chain has TRBV20-1 and TRBJ1-5; TRBD1 aligns across 10 bases. The TCR comes from a young woman with stable Graves' hyperthyroidism. Some clones in this sample may be carry-over from other donors' samples. The specimen was peripheral blood. Here the CDR3 DNA reads TGCAGTGCCACCGGGACAGGGGTGCATCAGCCCCAGCATTTT. It specifies CSATGTGVHQPQHF.